This T cell receptor (beta chain) was sequenced for a study of beta chain features in type 1 diabetes. This CDR3 is 16 amino acids long. The V and J ends lost 3 bases and 5 bases respectively, with 16 bases between them. From germline, CDR1 is LGHNA and CDR2 YSLEER. A remark on this clone: Antigen: not known.

Every isolated RNA sample was fully reverse transcribed, so sequencing captured expressed TCRB transcripts. Libraries were prepared by immunoSEQ multiplex PCR; TCRdb keeps only in-frame clonotypes and omits some of them. The data show some 350,000 clones, approximately 13% seen once. Findings of the study overall: A PCR bias possibly favoring shorter templates would apply equally to patients and controls. For Type 1 diabetes patients, all four CD4+ subsets carried TCRB CDR3s that were moderately but significantly shorter.

Sample: naive CD4+ T cells from blood. The J gene is TRBJ2-2, the V gene TRBV4-3, with D tentatively TRBD2 (5 bases). The TCR was taken from a woman between 18 and 30 years old with type 1 diabetes. The DNA for the CDR3 is TGCGCCAGCAGCCAGTTACAGAGGGTTCAGACCGGGGAGCTGTTTTTT. Its protein is CASSQLQRVQTGELFF.